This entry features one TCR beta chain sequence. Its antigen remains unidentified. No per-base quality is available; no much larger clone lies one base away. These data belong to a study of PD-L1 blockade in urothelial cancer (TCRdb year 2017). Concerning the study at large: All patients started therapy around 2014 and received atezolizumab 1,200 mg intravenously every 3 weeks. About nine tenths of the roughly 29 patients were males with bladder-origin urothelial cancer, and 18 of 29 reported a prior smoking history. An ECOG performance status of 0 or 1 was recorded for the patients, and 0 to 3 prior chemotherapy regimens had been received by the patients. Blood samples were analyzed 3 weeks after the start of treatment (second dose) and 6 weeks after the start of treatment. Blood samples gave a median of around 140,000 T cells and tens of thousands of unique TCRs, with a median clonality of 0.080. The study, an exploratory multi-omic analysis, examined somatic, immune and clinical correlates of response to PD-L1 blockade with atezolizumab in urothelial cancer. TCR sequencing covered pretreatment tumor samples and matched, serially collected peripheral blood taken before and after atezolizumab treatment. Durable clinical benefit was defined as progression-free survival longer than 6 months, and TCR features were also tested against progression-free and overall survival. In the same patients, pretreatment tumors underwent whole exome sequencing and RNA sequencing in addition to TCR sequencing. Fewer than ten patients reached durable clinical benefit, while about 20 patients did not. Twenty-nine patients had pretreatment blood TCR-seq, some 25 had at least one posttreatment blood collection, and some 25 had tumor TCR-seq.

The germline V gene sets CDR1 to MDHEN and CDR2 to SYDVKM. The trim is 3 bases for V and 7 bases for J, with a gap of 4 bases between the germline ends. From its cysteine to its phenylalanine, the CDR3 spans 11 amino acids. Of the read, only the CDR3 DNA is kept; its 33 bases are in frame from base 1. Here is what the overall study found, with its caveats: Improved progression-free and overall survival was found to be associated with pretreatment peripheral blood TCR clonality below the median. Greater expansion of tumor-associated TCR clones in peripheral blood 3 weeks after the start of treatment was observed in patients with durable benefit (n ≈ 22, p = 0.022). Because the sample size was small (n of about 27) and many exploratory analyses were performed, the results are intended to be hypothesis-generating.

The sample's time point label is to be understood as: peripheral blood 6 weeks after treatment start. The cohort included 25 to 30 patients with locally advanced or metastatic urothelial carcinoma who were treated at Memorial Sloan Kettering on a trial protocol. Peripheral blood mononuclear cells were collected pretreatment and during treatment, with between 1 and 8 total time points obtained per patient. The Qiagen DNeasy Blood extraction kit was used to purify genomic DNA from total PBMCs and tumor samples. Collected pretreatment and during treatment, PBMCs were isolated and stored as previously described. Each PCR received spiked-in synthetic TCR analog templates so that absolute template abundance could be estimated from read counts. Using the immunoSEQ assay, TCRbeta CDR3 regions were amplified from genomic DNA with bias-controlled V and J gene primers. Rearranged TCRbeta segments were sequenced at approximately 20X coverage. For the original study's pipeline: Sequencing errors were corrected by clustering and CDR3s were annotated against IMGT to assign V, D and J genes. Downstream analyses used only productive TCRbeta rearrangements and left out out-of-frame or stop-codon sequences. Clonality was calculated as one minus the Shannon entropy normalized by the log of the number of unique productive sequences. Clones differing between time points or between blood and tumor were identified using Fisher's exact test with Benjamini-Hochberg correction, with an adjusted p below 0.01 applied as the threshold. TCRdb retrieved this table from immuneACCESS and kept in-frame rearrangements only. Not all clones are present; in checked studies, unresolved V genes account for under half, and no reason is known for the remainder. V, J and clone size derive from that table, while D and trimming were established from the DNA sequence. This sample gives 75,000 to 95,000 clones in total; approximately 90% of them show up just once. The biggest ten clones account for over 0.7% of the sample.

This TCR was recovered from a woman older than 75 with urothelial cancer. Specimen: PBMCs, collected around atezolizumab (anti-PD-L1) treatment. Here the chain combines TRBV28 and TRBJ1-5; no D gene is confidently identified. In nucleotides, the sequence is TGTGCCAGCAGTTTGAGGCAGCCCCAGCATTTT. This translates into CASSLRQPQHF.